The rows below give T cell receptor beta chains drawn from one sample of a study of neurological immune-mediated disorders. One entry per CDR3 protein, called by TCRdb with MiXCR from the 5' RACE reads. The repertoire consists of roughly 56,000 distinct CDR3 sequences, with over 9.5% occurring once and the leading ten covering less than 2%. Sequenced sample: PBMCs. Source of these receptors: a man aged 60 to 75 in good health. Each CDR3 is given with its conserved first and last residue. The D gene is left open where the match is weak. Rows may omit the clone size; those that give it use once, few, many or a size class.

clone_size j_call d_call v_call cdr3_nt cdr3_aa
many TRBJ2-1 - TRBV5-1 TGCGCCAGCAGCTTGGACAGTGTTGAGCAGTTCTTC CASSLDSVEQFF
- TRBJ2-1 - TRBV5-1 TGCGCCACCAGGGGCGGGACTGGCTACAATGAGCAGTTCTTC CATRGGTGYNEQFF
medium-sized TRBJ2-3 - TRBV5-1 TGCGCCAGCAGCTTGGCCGGCGTAAGGGGGTCGAGCACAGATACGCAGTATTTT CASSLAGVRGSSTDTQYF
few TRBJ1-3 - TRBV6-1 TGTGCCAGCGAGACGGCAGGAAACACCATATATTTT CASETAGNTIYF
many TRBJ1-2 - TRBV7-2 TGTGCCAGCAGCTTAGCCTCTCAGACTAACTATGGCTACACCTTC CASSLASQTNYGYTF
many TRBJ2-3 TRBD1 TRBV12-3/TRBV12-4 TGTGCCAGCAGTCCCGGGACAGGGTTAGATACGCAGTATTTT CASSPGTGLDTQYF
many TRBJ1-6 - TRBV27 TGTGCCAGCAGTTTATCGAGGAATTCACCCCTCCACTTT CASSLSRNSPLHF
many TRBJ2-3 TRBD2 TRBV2 TGTGCCAGCCTGAGGGCTAGCGGGGGGGAAGATACGCAGTATTTT CASLRASGGEDTQYF
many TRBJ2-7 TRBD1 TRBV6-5 TGTGCCAGCAGTTCCTCCGGGACAGGGCCCTACGAGCAGTACTTC CASSSSGTGPYEQYF
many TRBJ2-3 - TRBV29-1 TGCAGCGTTGAGGCGGGCAGAGGCACAGATACGCAGTATTTT CSVEAGRGTDTQYF
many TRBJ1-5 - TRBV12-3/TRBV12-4 TGTGCCAGCAGACCACAGGGTGGGCAGCCCCAGCATTTT CASRPQGGQPQHF
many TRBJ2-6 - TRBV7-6 TGTGCCAGCAGCCCCCGGGCGACAGGCCCTGACAGCTCTGGGGCCAACGTCCTGACTTTC CASSPRATGPDSSGANVLTF
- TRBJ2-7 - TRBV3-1 TGTGCCAGCAGCCAACAGGGCAGGGACGACGAGTACTTC CASSQQGRDDEYF
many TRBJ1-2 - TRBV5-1 TGCGCCAGCAGCTTGGAAGGACCTAACTATGGCTACACCTTC CASSLEGPNYGYTF
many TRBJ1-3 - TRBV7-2 TGTGCCAGCAGCTCGACCGGGATTCTATCTGGAAACACCATATATTTT CASSSTGILSGNTIYF
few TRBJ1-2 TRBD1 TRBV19 TGTGCCAGCCTATCACGGGACAGAAACTATGGCTACACCTTC CASLSRDRNYGYTF
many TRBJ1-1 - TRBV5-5 TGTGCCAGCAGCTTGCAGACAGATGAAGCTTTCTTT CASSLQTDEAFF
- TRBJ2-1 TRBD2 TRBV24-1 TGTGCCACCTCTTCAGCGGGAGACCCCTACAATGAGCAGTTCTTC CATSSAGDPYNEQFF
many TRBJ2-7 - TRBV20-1 TGCAGTGCACCACTAGGAGGGCCAGGCTACGAGCAGTACTTC CSAPLGGPGYEQYF
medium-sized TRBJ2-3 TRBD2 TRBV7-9 TGTGCCAGCAGCTCTAAGCGGGGCAGCACAGATACGCAGTATTTT CASSSKRGSTDTQYF
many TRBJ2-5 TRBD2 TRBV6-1 TGTGCCAGCAGCCCACTAGCGGGGGGGCAAGAGACCCAGTACTTC CASSPLAGGQETQYF
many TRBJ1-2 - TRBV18 TGTGCCAGCTCACCAACCCAGCGTGGTGGCTACACCTTC CASSPTQRGGYTF
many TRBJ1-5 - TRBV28 TGTGCCAGCAGAGTTAGCAATCAGCCCCAGCATTTT CASRVSNQPQHF
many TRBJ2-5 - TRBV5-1 TGCGCCAGCAGCTTAGGTGGGACCCAGTACTTC CASSLGGTQYF
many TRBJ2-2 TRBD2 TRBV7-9 TGTGCCAGCAGCTTAGGGACTAGCGGATCGAACACCGGGGAGCTGTTTTTT CASSLGTSGSNTGELFF
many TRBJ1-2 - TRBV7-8 TGTGCCAGCAGCGACGGACAGCAACTTGGCTACACCTTC CASSDGQQLGYTF
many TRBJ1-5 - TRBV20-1 TGCAGTGCTAGAGATATGACCAATCAGCCCCAGCATTTT CSARDMTNQPQHF
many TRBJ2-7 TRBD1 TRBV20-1 TGCAGTGCTGCGGGACAGGGGCTCTACGAGCAGTACTTC CSAAGQGLYEQYF
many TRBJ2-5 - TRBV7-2 TGTGCCAGCAGCTTGGGTCGGGGAGAGACCCAGTACTTC CASSLGRGETQYF
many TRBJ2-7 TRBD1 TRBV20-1 TGCAGTGCTAGAGAAGGAAACAGGGGTAGCGAGCAGTACTTC CSAREGNRGSEQYF
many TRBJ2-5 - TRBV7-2 TGTGCCAGCAGCCCCGGGAACCCGGGGCAAGAGACCCAGTACTTC CASSPGNPGQETQYF
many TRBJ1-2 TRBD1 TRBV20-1 TGCAGTGCTAGTCCACAGGGGGCTAACTATGGCTACACCTTC CSASPQGANYGYTF